This T cell receptor beta chain derives from a study of CD8+ T cells in alopecia areata. Across the whole study: It was oral tofacitinib, at 5 to 10 mg twice daily, that treated patients received.

To note about this clone: Antigen unknown. No DNA is shown, since the ends of the CDR3 on it are uncertain; the CDR3 is the one TCRdb lists.

It was cDNA, reverse transcribed from extracted RNA, that served as the sequencing template. Profiling relied on immunoSEQ multiplex PCR, and the TCRdb table lists in-frame clones only, not all of them. Here the sample spans approximately 210,000 clones, more than 50% being singletons. The CDR3 is 13 amino acids long, termini counted. The germline V gene has CDR1 SEHNR and CDR2 FQNEAQ (reference sequence). Broader study findings: Elevated clonality characterized lesional scalp relative to normal scalp, particularly in alopecia totalis/universalis.

Noted treatment: oral pan-JAK inhibitor, 5-10 mg twice daily. This sequence originates from a human donor with alopecia areata. Sequenced material: CD4+ T cells sorted from blood, taken at week 24, from a patient treated with tofacitinib. The chain joins TRBV7-9 to TRBJ2-1. CDR3: CASSSTLGNEQFF.